Described below is a single T cell receptor (beta chain) sequence and its context. cDNA came from about 0.5 to 1 ug RNA primed by random hexamers. Across 54 Vbeta and 13 Jbeta, TCR beta CDR3 was amplified with immunoSEQ multiplex PCR. One entry per CDR3 protein results from TCRdb running MiXCR on the immunoSEQ multiplex PCR reads. This sample yields about 200,000 distinct CDR3 sequences, of which roughly 96% are seen a single time; roughly 0.1% belongs to the top ten. The V segment lost 7 bases and the J segment 5 bases; nucleotides outside the gene matches: 7. This CDR3 comprises 13 residues. Germline assignment: CDR1 SQVTM and CDR2 ANQGSEA. This record comes from a study of CD8 T cells in Susac syndrome.

Material: CD4+ T cells from PBMCs. The rearrangement uses TRBV29-1 and TRBJ2-1; 8 nucleotides match TRBD1. The source of this sequence is a human donor in good health. CDR3 nucleotides: TGCAGCGGGCGACAGGGGATGGACAATGAGCAGTTCTTC. Protein product: CSGRQGMDNEQFF.